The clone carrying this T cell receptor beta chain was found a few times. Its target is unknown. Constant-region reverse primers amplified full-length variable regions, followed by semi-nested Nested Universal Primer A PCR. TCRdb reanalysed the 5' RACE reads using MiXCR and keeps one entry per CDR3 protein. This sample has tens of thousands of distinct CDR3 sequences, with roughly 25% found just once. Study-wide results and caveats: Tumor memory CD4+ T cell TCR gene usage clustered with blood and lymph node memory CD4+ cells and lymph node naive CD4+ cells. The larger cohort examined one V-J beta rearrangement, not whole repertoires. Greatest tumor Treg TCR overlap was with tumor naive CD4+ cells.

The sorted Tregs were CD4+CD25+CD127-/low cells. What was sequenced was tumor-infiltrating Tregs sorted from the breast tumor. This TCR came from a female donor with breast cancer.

CDR3 sequence: CASSGQGNYGYTF. In nucleotides, the CDR3 is TGTGCCAGCAGCGGACAGGGGAACTATGGCTACACCTTC. The rearrangement joins TRBV2 to TRBJ1-2; TRBD1 aligns across 9 bases. V lost 6 bases, J lost 2 bases, and 1 base stayed unmatched. CDR3 size: 13 residues. Germline V lookup: CDR1 SNHLY, CDR2 FYNNEI.